These 19 T cell receptor beta chains were sequenced from one sample in a study of OX40 agonist ivuxolimab in advanced cancers. Data came from immunoSEQ multiplex PCR; TCRdb stores just in-frame clones and leaves some out. The table records roughly 77,000 clones, approximately 84% of them present only once. The specimen comprised CD4+ or CD8+ T cells sorted from blood, sampled in a trial of the OX40 agonist ivuxolimab. The receptors originated from an adult with an advanced solid tumor such as melanoma, head and neck, liver or kidney cancer.

The chain links TRBV5-1 to TRBJ1-5; D not resolved. Deletions cut 1 base from V and 0 bases from J, with 8 bases between. This CDR3 is built from 15 residues. Germline lookup yields CDR1 SGHRS and CDR2 YFSETQ. The CDR3 protein is CASSLRGDSNQPQHF. The CDR3 DNA sequence: TGCGCCAGCAGCTTGCGCGGGGATAGCAATCAGCCCCAGCATTTT. The variable domain in full, completed from reference TRBV5-1 and TRBJ1-5, reads KAGVTQTPRYLIKTRGQQVTLSCSPISGHRSVSWYQQTPGQGLQFLFEYFSETQRNKGNFPGRFSGRQFSNSRSEMNVSTLELGDSALYLCASSLRGDSNQPQHFGDGTRLSIL.

The CDR3 nucleotides read TGTGCCAGTAGACCTACTAGCGGGAGAAGAGAGACCCAGTACTTC. Its protein product is CASRPTSGRRETQYF. The chain recombines TRBV19 with TRBJ2-5, with TRBD2 identical over 11 bases. The CDR3 spans 15 residues. Trimming removed 6 bases from V and 4 bases from J; junction bases left unmatched: 7. Germline-derived CDR1 and CDR2 are LNHDA and SQIVND (reference sequence).

The V call is TRBV4-3, the J call TRBJ1-2; D uncertain. Germline assignment: CDR1 LGHNA and CDR2 YSLEER. Trimming took 2 bases from V and 6 from J, leaving 19 bases between them. The CDR3 spans 16 residues. DNA for the CDR3: TGCGCCAGCAGCCAATACGGGGTCCGAGTTCGGGATGGCTACACCTTC. It translates to CASSQYGVRVRDGYTF.

The chain combines TRBV5-4 with TRBJ2-3; D ambiguous. CDR3 size: 14 residues. V lost 2 bases, J lost 0 bases, and 7 bases lay in between. Germline V gene data show CDR1 as SGHNT and CDR2 as YYREEE (reference sequence). CDR3 region: CASSFWASTDTQYF. CDR3 sequence (DNA): TGTGCCAGCAGCTTTTGGGCCAGCACAGATACGCAGTATTTT.

The genes are TRBV6-5 and TRBJ2-5, with 7 positions matching TRBD1. Trimming at V came to 6 bases and at J to 4 bases, leaving 11 bases not matched to a gene. Germline V CDR1 and CDR2: MNHEY, SVGAGI. This CDR3 region has 15 residues. The CDR3 bases are TGTGCCAGCAGAAGGGGGCGTGTCGATGGAGAGACCCAGTACTTC. Encoded protein: CASRRGRVDGETQYF.

The chain links TRBV9 to TRBJ2-5, with TRBD1 as a possible D gene (6 bases). The end of the DNA aligns better with TRBJ2-7, so the J call may be wrong. The CDR3 sequence is 15 residues long. Germline assignment: CDR1 SGDLS and CDR2 YYNGEE. The CDR3 region has the DNA TGTGCCAGCAGCTCGGGACATTCGAGCTCCTACGAGCAGTACTTC. This encodes CASSSGHSSSYEQYF.

The V call is TRBV25-1, the J call TRBJ2-7; the D call may be TRBD1 or TRBD2 (6 bases each). The CDR3 covers 14 residues. V lost 8 bases and J lost 3, with 17 bases in between. Germline V gene sequence: CDR1 MGHDK, CDR2 SYGVNS. The chain's CDR3 is CASVRGQPGYEQYF. The CDR3 DNA is TGTGCCAGCGTACGGGGGCAGCCAGGCTACGAGCAGTACTTC.

This chain connects TRBV6-1 to TRBJ1-6, with unresolved D. CDR3 length: 19 amino acids. CDR1 and CDR2 (germline): MNHNS, SASEGT. V was pared by 2 bases and J by 2 bases, with 19 bases between. The CDR3 DNA follows: TGTGCCAGCAGTGAATACAGAGGACCTCGGTCCACCTATAATTCACCCCTCCACTTT. Protein: CASSEYRGPRSTYNSPLHF.

This clone appeared a single time. The rearrangement joins TRBV30 to TRBJ2-7; 9 bases fit TRBD2. The V gene's germline CDR1 is GTSNPN and CDR2 SVGIG (reference sequence). The CDR3 contains 14 residues. V lost 4 bases and J lost 0; bases outside the gene matches: 4. The CDR3 protein is CAWTAGGPSYEQYF. The CDR3 coding sequence is TGTGCCTGGACAGCGGGAGGTCCCTCCTACGAGCAGTACTTC.

This chain uses TRBV5-1 with TRBJ2-3, with D hard to call. Germline lookup yields CDR1 SGHRS and CDR2 YFSETQ. V dropped 5 bases and J dropped 6 bases, with 10 bases sitting between them. The CDR3 extends over 12 amino acids. The CDR3 nucleotides read TGCGCCAGCAGTTGGTCCCAGGATACGCAGTATTTT. Encoded protein: CASSWSQDTQYF.

The genes are TRBV18 and TRBJ2-7; no clear D gene. The length of the CDR3 is 14 residues. Germline values: CDR1 KGHSH, CDR2 LQKENI. V shed 3 bases and J shed 4 bases, with 13 bases lying between them. The CDR3: CASSPLGPWYEQYF. DNA of the CDR3: TGTGCCAGCTCACCGCTAGGGCCATGGTACGAGCAGTACTTC.

As DNA, the CDR3 is TGTGCCACCCGGATTCGGGGGGCTGCGAACACCGGGGAGCTGTTTTTT. It encodes CATRIRGAANTGELFF. The rearrangement joins TRBV5-4 to TRBJ2-2; perhaps TRBD2 as D (7 bases). The CDR3 covers 16 residues. Trimming removed 9 bases at V and 0 bases at J, with 18 bases between. Germline V lookup: CDR1 SGHNT, CDR2 YYREEE (reference sequence).

The chain has TRBV5-1 and TRBJ1-4; 8 bases align to TRBD1. This CDR3 is 14 amino acids long. V gave up 4 bases and J gave up 6 bases; unmatched junction bases: 5. Looked up from germline, CDR1 is SGHRS and CDR2 is YFSETQ. CDR3 bases: TGCGCCAGCAGCGTGAAGGGACAGGATGAAAAACTGTTTTTT. Translation gives CASSVKGQDEKLFF. Looking up the rest from reference TRBV5-1 and TRBJ1-4 gives the full variable domain: KAGVTQTPRYLIKTRGQQVTLSCSPISGHRSVSWYQQTPGQGLQFLFEYFSETQRNKGNFPGRFSGRQFSNSRSEMNVSTLELGDSALYLCASSVKGQDEKLFFGSGTQLSVL.

The V gene is TRBV6-1, the J gene TRBJ2-1; 10 nucleotides agree with TRBD2. The CDR3 is made up of 15 amino acids. Germline loops: CDR1 MNHNS, CDR2 SASEGT. The trim removed 5 bases at V and 5 bases at J, leaving 6 bases unmatched. CDR3 coding DNA: TGTGCCAGCAGTTTTGGGGGACTAGCGAACAATGAGCAGTTCTTC. Its protein is CASSFGGLANNEQFF.

The gene calls are TRBV28 and TRBJ2-7; 9 positions match TRBD2. The CDR3 has 18 amino acids. CDR1 is MDHEN, CDR2 SYDVKM, per germline. J gave up 2 bases and V 4 bases, and 15 bases lay outside the gene matches. CDR3 bases: TGTGCCAGCAGTTCCCCCTCAAAGTACGTAGCGGGGGCCTACGAGCAGTACTTC. Translation: CASSSPSKYVAGAYEQYF.

A few counts support this clone. The chain recombines TRBV4-3 with TRBJ1-4, with a possible D match to TRBD1 (6 bases). The germline V gene encodes CDR1 LGHNA and CDR2 YSLEER. This CDR3 is 14 amino acids long. V was trimmed by 4 bases and J by 4 bases, leaving 10 bases between them. The CDR3 DNA follows: TGCGCCAGCAGCCGGGGGGCGGGTAATGAAAAACTGTTTTTT. This translates into CASSRGAGNEKLFF.

The chain links TRBV18 to TRBJ1-5, with D tentatively TRBD1 (6 bases). The CDR3 is 12 amino acids. Looked up from germline, CDR1 is KGHSH and CDR2 is LQKENI. Trimming removed 1 base from V and 11 bases from J, with 9 bases in between. CDR3 nucleotide sequence: TGTGCCAGCTCACCACAGGAGGGGGCCCAGCATTTT. As protein: CASSPQEGAQHF.

V usage is TRBV6-5 and J usage is TRBJ1-2; 7 bases fit TRBD1. The CDR3 consists of 16 residues. Germline V CDR1 and CDR2: MNHEY, SVGAGI. V trimming: 0 bases; J trimming: 4 bases; junction bases outside the gene matches: 8. CDR3 sequence (DNA): TGTGCCAGCAGTTACTCGAGCGGGACAGTTTCCTATGGCTACACCTTC. Its protein product is CASSYSSGTVSYGYTF.

The chain links TRBV18 to TRBJ2-1, with TRBD2 matching over 7 bases. Germline lookup yields CDR1 KGHSH and CDR2 LQKENI. The CDR3 covers 15 residues. V trimming: 5 bases; J trimming: 5 bases; junction bases outside the gene matches: 9. The CDR3: CASSFQGLDNNEQFF. CDR3 nucleotides: TGTGCCAGCTCATTTCAAGGACTAGACAACAATGAGCAGTTCTTC.